One TCR beta chain is described in this entry. This sample was taken from a study of chronic HIV infection and antiretroviral therapy. In germline, CDR1 is LGHDT, CDR2 YNNKEL (reference sequence). Trimming removed 3 bases from V and 7 bases from J; junction bases left unmatched: 4. The CDR3 has 16 amino acids. TCRdb re-called the 5' RACE reads through MiXCR, storing one row per CDR3 protein. Of about 38,000 distinct CDR3 sequences listed, about 8.9% were seen once; the top ten hold roughly 2.6%. The receptor was derived from an adult who had HIV and had not received antiretroviral therapy, or was an uninfected healthy control (not recorded which). Sequencing was carried out using peripheral blood. The V and J genes are TRBV3-1 and TRBJ2-2, with 14 bases matching TRBD2. The CDR3 here is CASSQGLAGAFGELFF. CDR3 sequence (DNA): TGTGCCAGCAGCCAGGGACTAGCGGGAGCCTTCGGGGAGCTGTTTTTT.